This T cell receptor beta chain was captured in a study of PD-1 blockade in classical Hodgkin lymphoma. Findings and caveats of the study: What caused the repertoire differences, perhaps disease activity or prior therapy, remains undefined. In CD4+ cells, TCR diversity went up significantly by C4D1, but in CD8+ cells it did not.

After autologous stem cell transplantation all patients relapsed, and prior brentuximab vedotin exposure differed between cohorts. Patients showed best responses of complete response, partial response or progressive disease. This table comes from immunoSEQ multiplex PCR, and its TCRdb copy is limited to in-frame clones, with some not included. Among fewer than 15,000 clones, around 83% were seen once, and the ten largest hold approximately 4.2%. The germline V gene encodes CDR1 MNHEY and CDR2 SVGAGI. The CDR3 is 14 amino acids. J lost 6 bases, V lost 6 bases, and 8 bases had no gene match. This clone was detected a few times. Its antigen is unidentified.

The V and J genes are TRBV6-5 and TRBJ2-7; TRBD1 matches at 10 bases. The TCR sequence derives from a human donor with classical Hodgkin lymphoma. This specimen was peripheral blood mononuclear cells (PBMCs), taken at baseline. CDR3 amino acids: CASRRTGGMREQYF. The CDR3 DNA reads as TGTGCCAGCAGACGGACAGGGGGGATGCGCGAGCAGTACTTC.